This T cell receptor beta chain was recorded in a study of OX40 agonist ivuxolimab in advanced cancers. On the study more broadly: Intravenous ivuxolimab was administered to patients every 2 weeks at 0.01 to 10 mg/kg. Mean age 60 years, range roughly 20 to 85; nearly 85% male.

The protocol was immunoSEQ multiplex PCR, while the TCRdb copy is restricted to in-frame clones and leaves out a portion. The sample contains approximately 98,000 clones, less than 85% of which appear only once. The germline gives CDR1 SGHNT, CDR2 YYREEE (reference sequence). This CDR3 is built from 13 residues. Between the trimmed V and J ends, which lost 2 bases and 4 bases, there was a span of 9 bases. In its sample, this clone was seen once. This TCR was recovered from an adult with an advanced solid tumor such as melanoma, head and neck, liver or kidney cancer. Sequences were derived from CD4+ or CD8+ T cells sorted from blood, sampled in a trial of the OX40 agonist ivuxolimab. The chain carries TRBV5-4 and TRBJ1-1; the D is unclear. The CDR3 DNA sequence: TGTGCCAGCAGCTTAGGAGGTGCCACTGAAGCTTTCTTT. Protein product: CASSLGGATEAFF.